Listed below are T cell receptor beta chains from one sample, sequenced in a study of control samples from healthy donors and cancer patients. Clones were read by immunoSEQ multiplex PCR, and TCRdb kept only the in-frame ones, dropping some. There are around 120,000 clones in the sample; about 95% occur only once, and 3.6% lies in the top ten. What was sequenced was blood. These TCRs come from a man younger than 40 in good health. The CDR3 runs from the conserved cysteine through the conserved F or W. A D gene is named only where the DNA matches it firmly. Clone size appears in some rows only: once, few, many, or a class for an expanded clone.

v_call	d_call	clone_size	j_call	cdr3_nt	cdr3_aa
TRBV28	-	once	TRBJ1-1	TGTGCCAGCAGTTTTAATCTGGCCGGCAACACTGAAGCTTTCTTT	CASSFNLAGNTEAFF
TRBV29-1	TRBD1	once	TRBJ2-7	TGCAGCGCGACCGTTCGGGACAGGGATACCTACGAGCAGTACTTC	CSATVRDRDTYEQYF
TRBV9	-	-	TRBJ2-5	TGTGCCAGCAGCGTGTCTCCCGTGACAGATAAAGAGACCCAGTACTTC	CASSVSPVTDKETQYF
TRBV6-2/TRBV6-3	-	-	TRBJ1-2	TGTGCCAGCAGTTACACGACCGATGGCTACACCTTC	CASSYTTDGYTF
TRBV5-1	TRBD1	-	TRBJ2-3	TGCGCCAGCAGCTCTGGACAGGACACAGATACGCAGTATTTT	CASSSGQDTDTQYF
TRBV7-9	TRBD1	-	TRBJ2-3	TGTGCCAGCAGCCGGGACAGGGGTTCAGATACGCAGTATTTT	CASSRDRGSDTQYF
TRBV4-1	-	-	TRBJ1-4	TGCGCCAGCAGCCAAGCCCCCCATGAAAAACTGTTTTTT	CASSQAPHEKLFF
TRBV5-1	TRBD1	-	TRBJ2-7	TGCGCCAGCAGCTTGGCCGGGACAGGTGGGGTCTACGAGCAGTACTTC	CASSLAGTGGVYEQYF
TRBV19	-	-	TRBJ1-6	TGTGCCAGTGGGACTCCGGAGCATAATTCACCCCTCCACTTT	CASGTPEHNSPLHF
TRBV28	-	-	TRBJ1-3	TGTGCCAGCACCAGGGCAGGATCTGGAAACACCATATATTTT	CASTRAGSGNTIYF
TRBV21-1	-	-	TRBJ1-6	TGTGCCAGCAGCACCCGACAGGGTGTTAATAATTCACCCCTCCACTTT	CASSTRQGVNNSPLHF
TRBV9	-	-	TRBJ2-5	TGTGCCACCTCCTTCCCCGGGACTCAAGAGACCCAGTACTTC	CATSFPGTQETQYF
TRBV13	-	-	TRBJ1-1	TGTGCCAGCAGCTTAGGAGGGAACACTGAAGCTTTCTTT	CASSLGGNTEAFF
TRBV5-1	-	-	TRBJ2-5	TGCGCCAGCGCTGCTTCCGGGACCCAAGAGACCCAGTACTTC	CASAASGTQETQYF
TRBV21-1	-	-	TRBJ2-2	TGTGCCGGAAGAAAAGTCGAGGAGGCAGTAAACACCGGGGAGCTGTTTTTT	CAGRKVEEAVNTGELFF
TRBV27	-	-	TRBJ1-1	TGTGCCAGCAGTCCCCTAGGGACCCTCGAAGCTTTCTTT	CASSPLGTLEAFF
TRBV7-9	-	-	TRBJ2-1	TGTGCCAGCAGCATCTACAATGAGCAGTTCTTC	CASSIYNEQFF
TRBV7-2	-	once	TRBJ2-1	TGTGCCAGCAGCCGGGACGGGGGCGGAACCTACAATGAGCAGTTCTTC	CASSRDGGGTYNEQFF
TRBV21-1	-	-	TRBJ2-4	TGTGCCAGCAGCCCCCCGATGCGGCAAAAAAACATTCAGTACTTC	CASSPPMRQKNIQYF
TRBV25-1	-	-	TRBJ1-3	TGTGCCAGCAGTCCTTCGGGGGGCTCTGGAAACACCATATATTTT	CASSPSGGSGNTIYF
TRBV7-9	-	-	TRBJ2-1	TGTGCCAGCAGCTTAGGGCGTCACAATGAGCAGTTCTTC	CASSLGRHNEQFF
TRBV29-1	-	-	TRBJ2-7	TGCAGCGTTGAAGATCTAAACGAGCAGTACTTC	CSVEDLNEQYF
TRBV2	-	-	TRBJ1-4	TGTGCCAGCAGTGAAGGGGTACGATTCAGCTTTAATGAAAAACTGTTTTTT	CASSEGVRFSFNEKLFF
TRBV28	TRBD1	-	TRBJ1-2	TGTGCCAGCAGTCTGGGACAGAACTATGGCTACACCTTC	CASSLGQNYGYTF
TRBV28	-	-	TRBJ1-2	TGTGCCAGCAGTCCCTTCCCTAGAGAGAACTATGGCTACACCTTC	CASSPFPRENYGYTF
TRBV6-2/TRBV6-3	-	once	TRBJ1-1	TGTGCCAGCAGCCGACGGGATGAAGCTTTCTTT	CASSRRDEAFF
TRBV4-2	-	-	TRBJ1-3	TGTGCCAGCAGAGGACAGTCCAACTCTGGAAACACCATATATTTT	CASRGQSNSGNTIYF
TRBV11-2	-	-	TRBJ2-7	TGTGCCAGCAGCTTAGATTGGGGCACCTCGCAGCAGTACTTC	CASSLDWGTSQQYF
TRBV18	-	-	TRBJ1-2	TGTGCCAGCTCACCCGGAAGACAGCAGATCTATGGCTACACCTTC	CASSPGRQQIYGYTF
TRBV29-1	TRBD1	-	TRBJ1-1	TGCAGCGTTGAAGCTGTCAGGGCCTACGACTACGGGACAGGGGGCGGGAACACTGAAGCTTTCTTT	CSVEAVRAYDYGTGGGNTEAFF
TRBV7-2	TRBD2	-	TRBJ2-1	TGTGCCAGCAGCTTATACGGGACTAGCGGGGATTACAATGAGCAGTTCTTC	CASSLYGTSGDYNEQFF
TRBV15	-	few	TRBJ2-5	TGTGCCACCAGCAGAGAAACAGAAGAGACCCAGTACTTC	CATSRETEETQYF
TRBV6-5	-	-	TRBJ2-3	TGTGCCAGCAGGGTGCACCCAGGGACAGATACGCAGTATTTT	CASRVHPGTDTQYF
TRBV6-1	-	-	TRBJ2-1	TGTGCCAGCAGCCAGACAACTCAGGTTGGTGAGCAGTTCTTC	CASSQTTQVGEQFF
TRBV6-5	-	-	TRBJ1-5	TGTGCCAGCAGTCAGGGGCTCTATAGCAATCAGCCCCAGCATTTT	CASSQGLYSNQPQHF
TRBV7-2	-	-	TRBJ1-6	TGTGCCAGCAGCTTAGCACTAGGCCTTGGGCGGGGCAGTAGCTCCTATAATTCACCCCTCCACTTT	CASSLALGLGRGSSSYNSPLHF
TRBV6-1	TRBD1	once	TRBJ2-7	TGTGCCAGCACTGAAGTAGGACAGGGCTACGAGCAGTACTTC	CASTEVGQGYEQYF
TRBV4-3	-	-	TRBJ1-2	TGCGCCAGCAGCCAAGCTCCGGGGGCTGTGGGTGGCTACACCTTC	CASSQAPGAVGGYTF
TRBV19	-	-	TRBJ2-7	TGTGCCAGTACCACAGGGAGCGAGCAGTACTTC	CASTTGSEQYF
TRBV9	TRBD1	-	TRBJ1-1	TGTGCCAGCAGCGTAACCCGGACAGGGAGGGGCACTGAAGCTTTCTTT	CASSVTRTGRGTEAFF
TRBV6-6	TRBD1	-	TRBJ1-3	TGTGCCAGCAGGCCAGGGGGGGAAAGCTCTGGAAACACCATATATTTT	CASRPGGESSGNTIYF
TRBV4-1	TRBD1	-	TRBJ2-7	TGCGCCAGCAGCCTCCGGACAGGGGCGAGCCACGAGCAGTACTTC	CASSLRTGASHEQYF
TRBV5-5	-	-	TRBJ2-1	TGTGCCAGCAGCTTGGGAGGGACGGGATCAATGAAGCAGTTCTTC	CASSLGGTGSMKQFF
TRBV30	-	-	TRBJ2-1	TGTGCCTGGAAAGACTGGTTTTACAATGAGCAGTTCTTC	CAWKDWFYNEQFF
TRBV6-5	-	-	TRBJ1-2	TGTGCCAGCAGTTACTCGGAAGGCCCCGCTAACTATGGCTACACCTTC	CASSYSEGPANYGYTF
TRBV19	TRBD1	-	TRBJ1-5	TGTGCCAGTAGTAAAAGGACAGGGGTAATTTGGAACAATCAGCCCCAGCATTTT	CASSKRTGVIWNNQPQHF